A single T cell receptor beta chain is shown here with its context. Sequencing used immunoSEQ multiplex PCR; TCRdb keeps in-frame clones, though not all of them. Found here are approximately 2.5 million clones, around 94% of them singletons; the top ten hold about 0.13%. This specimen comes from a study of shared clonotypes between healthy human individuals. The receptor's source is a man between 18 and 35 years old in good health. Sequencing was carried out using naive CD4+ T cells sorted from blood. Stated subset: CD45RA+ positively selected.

CDR3 nucleotide sequence: TGTGCCAGCAGCTTTGCCAGAACGAACACCGGGGAGCTGTTTTTT. Residues: CASSFARTNTGELFF. The genes are TRBV11-2 and TRBJ2-2; no clear D. V was clipped by 3 bases and J by 0 bases, with 8 bases between them. Germline V lookup: CDR1 SGHAT, CDR2 FQNNGV. The CDR3 runs 15 residues. Looking up the rest from reference TRBV11-2 and TRBJ2-2 gives the full variable domain: EAGVAQSPRYKIIEKRQSVAFWCNPISGHATLYWYQQILGQGPKLLIQFQNNGVVDDSQLPKDRFSAERLKGVDSTLKIQPAKLEDSAVYLCASSFARTNTGELFFGEGSRLTVL.